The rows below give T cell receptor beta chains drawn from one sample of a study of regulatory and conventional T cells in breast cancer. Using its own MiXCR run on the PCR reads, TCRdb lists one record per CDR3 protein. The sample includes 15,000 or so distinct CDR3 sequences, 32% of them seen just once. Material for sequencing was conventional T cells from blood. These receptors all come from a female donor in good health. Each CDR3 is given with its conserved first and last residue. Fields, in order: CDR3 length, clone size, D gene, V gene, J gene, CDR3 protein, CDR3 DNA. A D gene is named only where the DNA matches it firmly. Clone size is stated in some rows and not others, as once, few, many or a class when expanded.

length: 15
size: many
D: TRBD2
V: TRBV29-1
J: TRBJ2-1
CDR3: CSAGWGGRADNEQFF
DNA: TGCAGCGCCGGGTGGGGCGGGAGGGCCGATAATGAGCAGTTCTTC

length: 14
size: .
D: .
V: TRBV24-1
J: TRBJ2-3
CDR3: CATSDPGRGDTQYF
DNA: TGTGCCACCAGTGACCCGGGAAGGGGGGATACGCAGTATTTT

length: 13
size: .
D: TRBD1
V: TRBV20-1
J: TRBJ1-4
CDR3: CSAKTGVSGKLFF
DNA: TGCAGTGCCAAAACAGGGGTTTCTGGAAAACTGTTTTTT

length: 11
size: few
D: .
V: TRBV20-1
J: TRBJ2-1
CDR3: CSARTPGEQFF
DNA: TGCAGTGCTAGGACCCCAGGGGAGCAGTTCTTC

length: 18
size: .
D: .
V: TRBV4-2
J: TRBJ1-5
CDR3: CASSQDHQGTDSNQPQHF
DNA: TGTGCCAGCAGCCAAGATCACCAGGGGACCGATAGCAATCAGCCCCAGCATTTT

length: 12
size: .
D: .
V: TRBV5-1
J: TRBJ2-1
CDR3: CASSTQDNEQFF
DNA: TGCGCCAGCAGCACACAGGACAATGAGCAGTTCTTC

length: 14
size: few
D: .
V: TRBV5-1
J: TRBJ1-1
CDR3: CASNLGTKNTEAFF
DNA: TGCGCCAGCAACCTCGGGACAAAGAACACTGAAGCTTTCTTT

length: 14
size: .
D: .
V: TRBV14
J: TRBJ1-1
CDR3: CASSRASWETEAFF
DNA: TGTGCCAGCAGCCGCGCTTCATGGGAGACTGAAGCTTTCTTT

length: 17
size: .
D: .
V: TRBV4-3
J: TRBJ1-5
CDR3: CASSQSWGGSSNQPQHF
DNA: TGCGCCAGCAGCCAATCCTGGGGGGGCAGTAGCAATCAGCCCCAGCATTTT

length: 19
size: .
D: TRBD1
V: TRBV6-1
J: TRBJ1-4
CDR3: CASRRWDRLLSATNEKLFF
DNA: TGTGCCAGCAGACGATGGGACAGGCTATTAAGTGCAACTAATGAAAAACTGTTTTTT

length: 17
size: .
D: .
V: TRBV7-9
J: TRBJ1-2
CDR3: CASSLGVQGKGNYGYTF
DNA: TGTGCCAGCAGCTTAGGGGTGCAGGGAAAGGGGAACTATGGCTACACCTTC

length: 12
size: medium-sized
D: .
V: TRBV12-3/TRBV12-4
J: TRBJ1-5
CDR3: CASRGDHQPQHF
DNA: TGTGCCAGCCGGGGCGACCATCAGCCCCAGCATTTT

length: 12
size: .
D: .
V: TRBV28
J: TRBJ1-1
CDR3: CASSLERGEAFF
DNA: TGTGCCAGCAGTTTGGAGAGGGGTGAAGCTTTCTTT

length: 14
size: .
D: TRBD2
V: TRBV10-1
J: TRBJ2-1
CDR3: CASFESGGRDEQFF
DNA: TGCGCCAGCTTCGAGTCGGGGGGTCGGGATGAGCAGTTCTTC

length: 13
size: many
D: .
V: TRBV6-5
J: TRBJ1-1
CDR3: CASSYSGRTEAFF
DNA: TGTGCCAGCAGTTACTCGGGTAGGACTGAAGCTTTCTTT

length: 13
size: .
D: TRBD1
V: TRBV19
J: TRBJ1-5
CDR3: CASSPDRDQPQHF
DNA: TGTGCCAGTAGCCCTGACAGGGATCAGCCCCAGCATTTT

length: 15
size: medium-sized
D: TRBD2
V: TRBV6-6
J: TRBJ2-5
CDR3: CASSFPGGGKETQYF
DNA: TGTGCCAGCAGTTTCCCGGGGGGGGGGAAAGAGACCCAGTACTTC

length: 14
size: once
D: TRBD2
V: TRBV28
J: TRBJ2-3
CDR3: CASSFPSGGSTQYF
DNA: TGTGCCAGCAGTTTCCCTAGCGGAGGAAGTACGCAGTATTTT

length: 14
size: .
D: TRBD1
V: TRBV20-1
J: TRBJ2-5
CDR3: CSARDRGRQETQYF
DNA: TGCAGTGCAAGGGACAGGGGCCGCCAAGAGACCCAGTACTTC

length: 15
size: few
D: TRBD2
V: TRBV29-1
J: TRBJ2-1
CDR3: CSAHPGPGGAYEQFF
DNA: TGCAGCGCTCACCCGGGGCCGGGGGGGGCCTATGAGCAGTTCTTC

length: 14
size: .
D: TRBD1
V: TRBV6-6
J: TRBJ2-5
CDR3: CASSYEGQFLAQYF
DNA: TGTGCCAGCAGTTACGAGGGACAGTTTTTGGCCCAGTACTTC

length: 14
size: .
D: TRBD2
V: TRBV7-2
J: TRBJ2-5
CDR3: CASSAGGPTETQYF
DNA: TGTGCCAGCAGCGCGGGAGGGCCGACAGAGACCCAGTACTTC

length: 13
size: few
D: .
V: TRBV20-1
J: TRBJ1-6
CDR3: CSARWRERRTLHF
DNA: TGCAGTGCTAGATGGCGGGAGCGGCGGACCCTCCACTTT

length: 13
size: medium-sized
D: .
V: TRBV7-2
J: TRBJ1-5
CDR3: CASSLGVNQPQHF
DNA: TGTGCCAGCAGCTTAGGGGTCAATCAGCCCCAGCATTTT

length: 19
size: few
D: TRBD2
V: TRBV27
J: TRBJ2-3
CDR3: CASSFNRGLAGGPPDTQYF
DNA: TGTGCCAGCAGTTTTAACAGGGGACTAGCGGGAGGACCCCCGGATACGCAGTATTTT

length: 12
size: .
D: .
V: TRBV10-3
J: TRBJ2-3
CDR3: CAISDKLGAQYF
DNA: TGTGCCATCAGTGACAAGTTGGGTGCGCAGTACTTT

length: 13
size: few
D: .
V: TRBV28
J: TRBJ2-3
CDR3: CASRSSSTDTQYF
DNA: TGTGCCAGCCGCTCCTCCAGCACAGATACGCAGTATTTT